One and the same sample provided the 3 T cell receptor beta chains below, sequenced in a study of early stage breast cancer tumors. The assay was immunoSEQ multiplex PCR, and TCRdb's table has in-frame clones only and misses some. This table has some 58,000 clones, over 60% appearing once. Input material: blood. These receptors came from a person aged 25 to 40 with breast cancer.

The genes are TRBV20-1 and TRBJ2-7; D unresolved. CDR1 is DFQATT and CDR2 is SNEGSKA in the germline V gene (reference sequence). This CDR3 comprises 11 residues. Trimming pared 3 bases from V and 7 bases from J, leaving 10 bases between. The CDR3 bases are TGCAGTGCTAGTGACGGTGGAGAGCAGTACTTC. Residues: CSASDGGEQYF.

The CDR3 spells CASSLSGLANYGYTF. In nucleotides, the CDR3 is TGTGCCAGCAGCTTATCAGGGCTAGCTAACTATGGCTACACCTTC. The rearrangement uses TRBV7-9 and TRBJ1-2, with TRBD1 as a possible D gene (5 bases). Per germline, CDR1 SEHNR and CDR2 FQNEAQ (reference sequence). V was pared by 2 bases and J by 0 bases, with 10 bases between. CDR3 length equals 15 residues.

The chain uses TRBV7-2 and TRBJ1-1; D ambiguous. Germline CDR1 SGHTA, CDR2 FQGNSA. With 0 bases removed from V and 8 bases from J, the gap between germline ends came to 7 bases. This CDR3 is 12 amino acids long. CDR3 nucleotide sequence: TGTGCCAGCAGCTTAGCGCATGGAGAAGCTTTCTTT. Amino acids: CASSLAHGEAFF.